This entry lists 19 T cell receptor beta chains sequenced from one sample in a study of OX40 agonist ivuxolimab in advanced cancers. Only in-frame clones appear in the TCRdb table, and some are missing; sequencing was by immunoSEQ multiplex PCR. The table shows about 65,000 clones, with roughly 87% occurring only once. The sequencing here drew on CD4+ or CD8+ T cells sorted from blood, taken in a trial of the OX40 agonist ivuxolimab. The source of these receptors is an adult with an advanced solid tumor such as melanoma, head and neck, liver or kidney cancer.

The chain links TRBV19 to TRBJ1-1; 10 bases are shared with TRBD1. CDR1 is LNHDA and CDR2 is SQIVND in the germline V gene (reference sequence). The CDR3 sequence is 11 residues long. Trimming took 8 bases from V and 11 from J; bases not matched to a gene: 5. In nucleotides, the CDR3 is TGTGCCAGTGGGACAGGGGTTGGGGCTTTCTTT. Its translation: CASGTGVGAFF.

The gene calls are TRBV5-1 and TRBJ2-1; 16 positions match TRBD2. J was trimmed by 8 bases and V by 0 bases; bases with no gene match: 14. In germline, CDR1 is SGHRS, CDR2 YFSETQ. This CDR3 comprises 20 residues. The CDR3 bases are TGCGCCAGCAGCTTGGGCCGAATACCGGGACTAGCGGGGGGGCCAGATGAGCAGTTCTTC. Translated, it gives CASSLGRIPGLAGGPDEQFF.

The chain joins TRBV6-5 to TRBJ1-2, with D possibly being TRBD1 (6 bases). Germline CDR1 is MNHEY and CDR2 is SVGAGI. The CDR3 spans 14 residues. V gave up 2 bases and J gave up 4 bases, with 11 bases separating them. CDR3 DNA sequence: TGTGCCAGCAGTTACGGGGGGCAGCGCTATGGCTACACCTTC. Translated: CASSYGGQRYGYTF.

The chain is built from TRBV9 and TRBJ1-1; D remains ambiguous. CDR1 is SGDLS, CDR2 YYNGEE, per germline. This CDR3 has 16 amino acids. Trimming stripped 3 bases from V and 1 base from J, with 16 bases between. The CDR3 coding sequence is TGTGCCAGCAGCGCCTGGTCGTGGACGGGGAACACTGAAGCTTTCTTT. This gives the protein CASSAWSWTGNTEAFF.

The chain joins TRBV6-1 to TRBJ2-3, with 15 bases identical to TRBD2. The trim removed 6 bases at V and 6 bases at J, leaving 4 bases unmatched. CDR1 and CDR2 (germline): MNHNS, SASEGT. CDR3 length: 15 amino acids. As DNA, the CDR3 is TGTGCCAGCAGGCCCGGGACTAGCGGGGGGGATACGCAGTATTTT. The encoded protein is CASRPGTSGGDTQYF.

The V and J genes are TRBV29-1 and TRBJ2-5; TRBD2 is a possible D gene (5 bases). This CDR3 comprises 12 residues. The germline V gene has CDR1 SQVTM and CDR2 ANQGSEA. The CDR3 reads CTSQEGRETQYF. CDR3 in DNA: TGCACCTCTCAAGAGGGTCGGGAGACCCAGTACTTC.

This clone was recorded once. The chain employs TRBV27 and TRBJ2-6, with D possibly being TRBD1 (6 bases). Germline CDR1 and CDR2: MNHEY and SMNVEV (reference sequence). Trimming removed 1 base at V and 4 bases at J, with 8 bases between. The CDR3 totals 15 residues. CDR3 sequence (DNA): TGTGCCAGCAGTTTATTAGGGGGAGGGGCCAACGTCCTGACTTTC. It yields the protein CASSLLGGGANVLTF.

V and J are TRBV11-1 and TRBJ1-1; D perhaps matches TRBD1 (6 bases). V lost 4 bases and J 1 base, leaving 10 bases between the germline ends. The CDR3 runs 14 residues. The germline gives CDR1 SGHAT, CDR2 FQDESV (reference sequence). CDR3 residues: CASSSQGTNTEAFF. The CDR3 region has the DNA TGTGCCAGCAGCTCCCAGGGGACGAACACTGAAGCTTTCTTT.

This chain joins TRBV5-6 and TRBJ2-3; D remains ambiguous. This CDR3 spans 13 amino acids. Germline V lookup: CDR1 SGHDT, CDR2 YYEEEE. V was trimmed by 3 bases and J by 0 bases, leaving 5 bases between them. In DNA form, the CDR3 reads TGTGCCAGCAGCTCGCACAGCACAGATACGCAGTATTTT. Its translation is CASSSHSTDTQYF.

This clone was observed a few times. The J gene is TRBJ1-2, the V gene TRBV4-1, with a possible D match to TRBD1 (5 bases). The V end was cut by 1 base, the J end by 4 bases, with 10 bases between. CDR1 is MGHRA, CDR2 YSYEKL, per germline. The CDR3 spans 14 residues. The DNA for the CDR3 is TGCGCCAGCAGCCAAGCCGGGGGAAGCTATGGCTACACCTTC. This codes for CASSQAGGSYGYTF.

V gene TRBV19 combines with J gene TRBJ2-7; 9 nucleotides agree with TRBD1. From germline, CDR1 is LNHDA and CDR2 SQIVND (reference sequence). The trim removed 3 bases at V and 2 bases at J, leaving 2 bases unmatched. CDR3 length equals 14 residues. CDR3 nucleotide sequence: TGTGCCAGTAGTATGGGACAGGGCCCCTACGAGCAGTACTTC. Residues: CASSMGQGPYEQYF.

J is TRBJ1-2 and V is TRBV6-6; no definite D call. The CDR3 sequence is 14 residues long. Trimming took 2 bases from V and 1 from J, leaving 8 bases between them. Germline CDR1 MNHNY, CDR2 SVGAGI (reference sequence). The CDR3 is CASSYKAVNYGYTF. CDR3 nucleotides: TGTGCCAGCAGTTACAAGGCAGTTAACTATGGCTACACCTTC.

This CDR3 reads CASSPPGQSTDTQYF. In nucleotides, the CDR3 is TGTGCCAGCAGTCCACCGGGCCAGAGCACAGATACGCAGTATTTT. J is TRBJ2-3 and V is TRBV9, with D unresolved. The CDR3 covers 15 residues. Germline-derived CDR1 and CDR2 are SGDLS and YYNGEE. Trimming took 5 bases from V and 0 from J, leaving 13 bases between them.

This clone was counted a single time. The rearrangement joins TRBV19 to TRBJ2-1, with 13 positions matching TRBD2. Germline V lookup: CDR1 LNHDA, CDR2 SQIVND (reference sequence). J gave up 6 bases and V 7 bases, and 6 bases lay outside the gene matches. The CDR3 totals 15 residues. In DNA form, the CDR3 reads TGTGCCAGTATGAGACTAGCGGGGGGTTCCAATGAGCAGTTCTTC. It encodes CASMRLAGGSNEQFF. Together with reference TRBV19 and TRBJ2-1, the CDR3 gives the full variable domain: DGGITQSPKYLFRKEGQNVTLSCEQNLNHDAMYWYRQDPGQGLRLIYYSQIVNDFQKGDIAEGYSVSREKKESFPLTVTSAQKNPTAFYLCASMRLAGGSNEQFFGPGTRLTVL.

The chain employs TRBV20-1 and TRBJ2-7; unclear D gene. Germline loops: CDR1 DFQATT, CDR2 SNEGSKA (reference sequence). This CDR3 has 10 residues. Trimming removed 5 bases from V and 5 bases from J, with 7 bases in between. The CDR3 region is CSAASDEQYF. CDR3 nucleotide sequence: TGCAGTGCTGCTTCGGACGAGCAGTACTTC.

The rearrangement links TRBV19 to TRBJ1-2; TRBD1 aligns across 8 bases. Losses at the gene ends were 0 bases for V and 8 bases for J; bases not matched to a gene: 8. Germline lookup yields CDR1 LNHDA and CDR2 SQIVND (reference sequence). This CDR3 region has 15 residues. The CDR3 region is CASSIDGDRSMGYTF. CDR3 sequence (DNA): TGTGCCAGTAGTATAGACGGGGACAGGAGCATGGGCTACACCTTC.

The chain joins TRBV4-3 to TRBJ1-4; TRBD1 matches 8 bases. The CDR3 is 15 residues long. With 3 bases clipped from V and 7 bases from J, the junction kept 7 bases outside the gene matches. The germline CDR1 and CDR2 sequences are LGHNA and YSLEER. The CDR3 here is CASSQAGQGGEKLFF. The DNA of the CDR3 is TGCGCCAGCAGCCAGGCCGGACAGGGCGGTGAAAAACTGTTTTTT.

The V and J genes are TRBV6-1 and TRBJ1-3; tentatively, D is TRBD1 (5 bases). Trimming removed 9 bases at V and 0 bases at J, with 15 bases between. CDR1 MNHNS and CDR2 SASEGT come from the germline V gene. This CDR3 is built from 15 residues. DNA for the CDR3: TGTGCCAGTAAGGAACAGGCAATCTCTGGAAACACCATATATTTT. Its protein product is CASKEQAISGNTIYF.

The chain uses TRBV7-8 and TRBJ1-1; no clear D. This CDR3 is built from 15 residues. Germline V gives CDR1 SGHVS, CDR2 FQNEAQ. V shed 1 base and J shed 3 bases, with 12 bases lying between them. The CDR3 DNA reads TGTGCCAGCAGCTTAGGATTGACGAGCGACACTGAAGCTTTCTTT. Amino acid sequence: CASSLGLTSDTEAFF.